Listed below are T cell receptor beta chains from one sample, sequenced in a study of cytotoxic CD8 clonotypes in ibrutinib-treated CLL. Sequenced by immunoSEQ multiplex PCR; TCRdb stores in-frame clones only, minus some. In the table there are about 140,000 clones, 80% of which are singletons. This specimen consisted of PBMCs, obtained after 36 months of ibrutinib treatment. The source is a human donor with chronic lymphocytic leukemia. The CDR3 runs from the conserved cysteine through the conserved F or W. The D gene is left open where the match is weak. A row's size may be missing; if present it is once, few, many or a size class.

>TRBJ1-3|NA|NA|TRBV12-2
CASPFVGTGQGFPVNTIYF
TGTGCAAGCCCCTTCGTAGGTACTGGACAGGGGTTTCCTGTAAACACCATATATTTT
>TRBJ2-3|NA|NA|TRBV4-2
CASSWDWYTDTQYF
TGTGCCAGCAGCTGGGACTGGTACACAGATACGCAGTATTTT
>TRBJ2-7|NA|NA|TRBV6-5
CASSYYVRGYEQYF
TGTGCCAGCAGTTACTACGTCAGGGGTTACGAGCAGTACTTC
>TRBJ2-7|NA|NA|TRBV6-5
CASSPETESYEQYF
TGTGCCAGCAGCCCCGAGACCGAGTCCTACGAGCAGTACTTC
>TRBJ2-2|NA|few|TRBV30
CAWSFDGSGELFF
TGTGCCTGGAGTTTCGATGGCTCCGGGGAGCTGTTTTTT
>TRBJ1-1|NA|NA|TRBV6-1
CASSENRLLGAEAFF
TGTGCCAGCAGTGAAAATAGACTACTGGGGGCTGAAGCTTTCTTT
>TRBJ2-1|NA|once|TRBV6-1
CASSESGNEQFF
TGTGCCAGCAGTGAAAGTGGGAATGAGCAGTTCTTC
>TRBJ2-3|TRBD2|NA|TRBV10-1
CASSVGGGNTDTQYF
TGCGCCAGCAGTGTCGGCGGGGGTAACACAGATACGCAGTATTTT
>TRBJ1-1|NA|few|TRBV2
CASSAVFTEAFF
TGTGCCAGCAGTGCTGTTTTTACTGAAGCTTTCTTT
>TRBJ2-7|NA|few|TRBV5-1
CASRGETEQYF
TGCGCCAGCAGAGGGGAAACCGAGCAGTACTTC
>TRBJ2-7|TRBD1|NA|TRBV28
CASSLRQGAYEQYF
TGTGCCAGCAGTTTACGACAGGGTGCCTACGAGCAGTACTTC
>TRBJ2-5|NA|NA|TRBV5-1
CASSLSGETQYF
TGCGCCAGCAGCTTGTCAGGCGAGACCCAGTACTTC
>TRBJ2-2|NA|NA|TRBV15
CATGQGYTGELFF
TGTGCCACAGGGCAGGGATACACCGGGGAGCTGTTTTTT
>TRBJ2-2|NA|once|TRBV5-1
CASEFLGDTGELFF
TGCGCCAGCGAATTTTTGGGGGACACCGGGGAGCTGTTTTTT
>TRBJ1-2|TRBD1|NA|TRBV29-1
CSVGRDRENYGYTF
TGCAGCGTTGGACGGGACAGGGAGAACTATGGCTACACCTTC
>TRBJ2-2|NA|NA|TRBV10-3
CAIRGAGELFF
TGTGCCATCAGGGGAGCCGGGGAGCTGTTTTTT
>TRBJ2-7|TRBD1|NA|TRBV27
CASSSKTGTGSYEQYF
TGTGCCAGCAGTTCTAAGACCGGGACAGGGTCCTACGAGCAGTACTTC
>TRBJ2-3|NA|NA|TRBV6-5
CASSLTLESTDTQYF
TGTGCCAGCAGCTTAACCCTCGAGAGCACAGATACGCAGTATTTT
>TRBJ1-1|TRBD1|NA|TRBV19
CASTPQGGFTEAFF
TGTGCCAGTACTCCCCAGGGGGGCTTTACTGAAGCTTTCTTT
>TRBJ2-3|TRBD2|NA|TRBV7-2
CASSLQAGDRRSTDTQYF
TGTGCCAGCAGCTTACAGGCGGGAGACAGAAGGAGCACAGATACGCAGTATTTT
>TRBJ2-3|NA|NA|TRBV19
CASSNRQGGDTQYF
TGTGCCAGTAGTAACCGACAGGGAGGGGATACGCAGTATTTT
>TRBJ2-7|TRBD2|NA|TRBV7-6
CASSSGLAGLFFYEQYF
TGTGCCAGCAGCTCGGGACTAGCGGGGTTATTCTTCTACGAGCAGTACTTC
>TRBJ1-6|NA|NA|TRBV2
CASSISALHF
TGTGCCAGCAGTATTTCAGCCCTCCACTTT
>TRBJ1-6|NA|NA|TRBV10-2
CASRADWGANSPLHF
TGCGCCAGCAGGGCAGACTGGGGGGCAAATTCACCCCTCCACTTT
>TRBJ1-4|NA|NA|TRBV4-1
CASRQDRANEKLFF
TGCGCCAGCAGACAGGACAGAGCTAATGAAAAACTGTTTTTT
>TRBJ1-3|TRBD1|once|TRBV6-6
CASRDRDRTIYF
TGTGCCAGCAGGGACAGGGACCGCACCATATATTTT
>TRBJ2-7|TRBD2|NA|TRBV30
CAWSVGGGYEQYF
TGTGCCTGGAGTGTGGGCGGGGGCTACGAGCAGTACTTC
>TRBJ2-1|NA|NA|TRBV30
CAWRERGYNEQFF
TGTGCCTGGAGGGAACGGGGTTACAATGAGCAGTTCTTC
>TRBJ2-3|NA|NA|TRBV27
CASSLWWGYTQYF
TGTGCCAGCAGTTTATGGTGGGGGTATACGCAGTATTTT
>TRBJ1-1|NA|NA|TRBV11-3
CASSHVWGGVNTEAFF
TGTGCCAGCAGCCACGTATGGGGCGGGGTGAACACTGAAGCTTTCTTT
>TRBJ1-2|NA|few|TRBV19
CASSIDRNYGYTF
TGTGCCAGTAGTATTGACAGGAACTATGGCTACACCTTC
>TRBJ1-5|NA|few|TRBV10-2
CASSEVKQPQHF
TGCGCCAGCAGTGAAGTAAAGCAGCCCCAGCATTTT
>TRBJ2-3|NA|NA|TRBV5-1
CASSLDGGWTGTDTQYF
TGCGCCAGCAGCTTGGACGGCGGCTGGACAGGCACAGATACGCAGTATTTT
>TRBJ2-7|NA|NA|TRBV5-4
CASSKGGGGSYEQYF
TGTGCCAGCAGCAAGGGTGGAGGGGGCTCCTACGAGCAGTACTTC
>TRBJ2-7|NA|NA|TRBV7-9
CASSLGQSPYEQYF
TGTGCCAGCAGCTTAGGGCAGAGCCCCTACGAGCAGTACTTC
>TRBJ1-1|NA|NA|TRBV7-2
CASSPHSGTLLNTEAFF
TGTGCCAGCAGCCCACATAGCGGGACACTTCTGAACACTGAAGCTTTCTTT
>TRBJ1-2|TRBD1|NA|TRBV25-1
CASSETTGRRGLYGYTF
TGTGCCAGCAGTGAGACGACAGGGAGAAGGGGCCTCTATGGCTACACCTTC
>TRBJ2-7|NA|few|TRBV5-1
CASSFPQGEQYF
TGCGCCAGCAGCTTCCCGCAGGGTGAGCAGTACTTC
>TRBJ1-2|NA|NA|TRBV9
CASSRSGVGYTF
TGTGCCAGCAGCCGAAGCGGGGTTGGCTACACCTTC
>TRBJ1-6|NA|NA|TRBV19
CASSWKGGDSPLHF
TGTGCCAGTAGTTGGAAAGGGGGGGATTCACCCCTCCACTTT
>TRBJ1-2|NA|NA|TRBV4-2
CASSQDIRRQPNYGYTF
TGTGCCAGCAGCCAAGATATAAGACGCCAGCCTAACTATGGCTACACCTTC
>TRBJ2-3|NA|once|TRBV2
CASKQGPRTDTQYF
TGTGCCAGCAAACAGGGTCCCCGCACAGATACGCAGTATTTT
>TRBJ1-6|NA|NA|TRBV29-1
CSVVVDYNSPLHF
TGCAGCGTTGTGGTTGACTATAATTCACCCCTCCACTTT
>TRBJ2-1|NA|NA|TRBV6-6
CASRPTTDSYNEQFF
TGTGCCAGCAGACCCACGACAGATTCCTACAATGAGCAGTTCTTC
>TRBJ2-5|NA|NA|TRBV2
CASRGQETQYF
TGTGCCAGCAGGGGTCAAGAGACCCAGTACTTC
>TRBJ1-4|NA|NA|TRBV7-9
CASSTVEGANEKLFF
TGTGCCAGCAGTACCGTGGAAGGGGCGAATGAAAAACTGTTTTTT
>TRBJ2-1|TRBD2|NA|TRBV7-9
CASSPYSGGNNEQFF
TGTGCCAGCAGCCCCTACAGCGGGGGTAACAATGAGCAGTTCTTC
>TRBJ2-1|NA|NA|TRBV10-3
CAIPGGPGRGNEQFF
TGTGCCATCCCAGGAGGGCCCGGACGGGGCAATGAGCAGTTCTTC
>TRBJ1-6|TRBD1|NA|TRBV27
CASGRDRLHNSPLHF
TGTGCCAGCGGCCGGGACAGGCTTCATAATTCACCCCTCCACTTT
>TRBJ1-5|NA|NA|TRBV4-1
CASSHLHDNQPQHF
TGCGCCAGCAGCCACTTGCACGACAATCAGCCCCAGCATTTT
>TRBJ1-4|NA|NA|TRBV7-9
CASSLAWKLFF
TGTGCCAGCAGCTTAGCGTGGAAACTGTTTTTT
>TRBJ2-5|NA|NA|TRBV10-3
CAISDARTVQETQYF
TGTGCCATCAGTGACGCCCGAACTGTACAAGAGACCCAGTACTTC
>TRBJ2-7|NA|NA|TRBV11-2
CASSLDMRDEQYF
TGTGCCAGCAGCTTAGATATGAGGGACGAGCAGTACTTC
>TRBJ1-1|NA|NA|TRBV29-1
CSVAKAMNTEAFF
TGCAGCGTTGCAAAGGCCATGAACACTGAAGCTTTCTTT
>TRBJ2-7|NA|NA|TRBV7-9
CASSLVASTYEQYF
TGTGCCAGCAGCTTAGTTGCGAGTACCTACGAGCAGTACTTC
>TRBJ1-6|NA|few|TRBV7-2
CASSTQGRNSPLHF
TGTGCCAGCAGCACACAGGGTCGGAATTCACCCCTCCACTTT
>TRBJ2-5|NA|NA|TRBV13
CASHLREQETQYF
TGTGCCAGCCACCTAAGGGAGCAAGAGACCCAGTACTTC
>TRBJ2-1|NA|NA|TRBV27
CASSLSVRGHNEQFF
TGTGCCAGCAGTTTATCAGTTAGGGGCCACAATGAGCAGTTCTTC
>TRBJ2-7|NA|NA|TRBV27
CASTHLYEQYF
TGTGCCAGCACCCATCTATACGAGCAGTACTTC
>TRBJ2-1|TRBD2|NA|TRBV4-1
CASSRRAGVYNEQFF
TGCGCCAGCAGCCGCAGAGCGGGGGTGTACAATGAGCAGTTCTTC